This entry is about one T cell receptor (beta chain). The antigen is not known. TCRdb processed the 5' RACE reads anew with MiXCR; each CDR3 protein has one entry. The table has around 430,000 distinct CDR3 sequences, 15% to 20% seen once; the top ten hold roughly a fifth. CDR1 SGHVS and CDR2 FNYEAQ come from the germline V gene. The CDR3 consists of 13 residues. V was trimmed by 8 bases and J by 0 bases, leaving 8 bases between them. This specimen comes from a study of T-cell memory formation after mild COVID-19. Study details: TCR clusters were largely donor specific.

Broader study findings: In pre-infection memory, a portion of responding clones appeared, which suggested that cross-reactive memory joined.

The receptor comes from a man in his late teens or twenties who had mild COVID-19 (a few samples of this study predate the infection). Cell type and time point are not known. The rearrangement uses TRBV7-6 and TRBJ1-3, with D unresolved. The sequencing input was PBMCs or a T cell subset sorted from them (not recorded which). CDR3 sequence reads: CASGRSSGNTIYF. For the CDR3, the DNA is TGTGCCAGCGGACGAAGCTCTGGAAACACCATATATTTT.